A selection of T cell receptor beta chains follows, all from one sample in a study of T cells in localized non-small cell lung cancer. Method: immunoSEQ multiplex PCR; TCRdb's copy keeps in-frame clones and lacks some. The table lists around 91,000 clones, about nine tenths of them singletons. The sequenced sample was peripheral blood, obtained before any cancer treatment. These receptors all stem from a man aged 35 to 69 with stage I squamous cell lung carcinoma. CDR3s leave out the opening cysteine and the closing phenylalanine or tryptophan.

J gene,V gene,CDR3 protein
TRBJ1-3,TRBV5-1,ASTQGQNYGNTIY
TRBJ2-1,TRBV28,ASRTGTASYNEQF
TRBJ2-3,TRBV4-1,ASSQRDREPDTQY
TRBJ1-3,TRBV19,ASSIATLNSGNTIY
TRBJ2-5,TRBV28,ASSFVTGWRETQY
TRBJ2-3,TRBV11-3,ASSRQGPTDTQY
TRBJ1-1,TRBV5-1,ASSFDGGTEAF
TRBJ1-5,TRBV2,ASKGGLGQPQH
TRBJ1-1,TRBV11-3,ASSWTLNTEAF
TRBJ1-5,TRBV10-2,ASSAGYSNQPQH
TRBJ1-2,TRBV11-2,ASSPRTGALNYGYT
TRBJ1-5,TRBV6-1,ASSEGNGRTQPQH
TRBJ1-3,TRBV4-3,ASSQALTSGNTIY
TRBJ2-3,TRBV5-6,ASSPLGTALRTDTQY
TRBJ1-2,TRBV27,ASSLNASPDYGYT
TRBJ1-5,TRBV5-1,ASSLGDSYNQPQH
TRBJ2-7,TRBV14,ASSLRYEQY
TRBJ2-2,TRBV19,ASSIAMGQGGGELF
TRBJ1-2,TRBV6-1,ASSNRQGPYGYT
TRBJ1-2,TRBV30,AWSRTGTGGTGGGYT